This T cell receptor (beta chain) comes out of a study of T cell clonality in common variable immunodeficiency. Study conclusions and caveats: Repertoire-complication correlations in CVID were limited by patient heterogeneity.

Patients and controls were mostly of Caucasian heritage. Each donor provided roughly 4.5 to 8.5 ml of heparinized whole blood. This clone has only a few counts. The antigen is not known. The CDR3 end is not reached by the read, which stops 3 residues before it; the germline J gene fills it in. This CDR3 is 17 amino acids long. Trimming removed 1 base from V and 8 bases from J; junction bases left unmatched: 10. Assay: immunoSEQ multiplex PCR; the TCRdb copy retains only in-frame clones and omits some. Sampling found about 52,000 clones, none seen once. Sequencing was performed on peripheral blood mononuclear cells. The chain recombines TRBV23-1 with TRBJ2-1; 11 nucleotides match TRBD1. TRBV23-1 is classed as an ORF, of uncertain function. The source is a person between 18 and 69 years old in good health. This CDR3 reads CASSQYRGTGGPDEQFF. CDR3 bases read: TGCGCCAGCAGTCAATATAGAGGGACAGGGGGGCCTGATGAG.